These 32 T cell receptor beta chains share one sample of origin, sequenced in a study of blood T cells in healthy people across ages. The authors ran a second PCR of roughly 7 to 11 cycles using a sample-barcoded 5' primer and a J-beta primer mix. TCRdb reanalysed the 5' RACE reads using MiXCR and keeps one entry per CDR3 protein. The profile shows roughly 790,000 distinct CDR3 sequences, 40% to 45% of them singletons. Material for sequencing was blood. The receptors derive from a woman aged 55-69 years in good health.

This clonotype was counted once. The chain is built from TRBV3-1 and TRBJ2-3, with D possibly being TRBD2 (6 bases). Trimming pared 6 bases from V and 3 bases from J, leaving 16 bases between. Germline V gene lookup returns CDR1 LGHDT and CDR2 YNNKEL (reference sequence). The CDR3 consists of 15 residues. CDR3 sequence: CASRETGSGTDTQYF. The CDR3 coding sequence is TGTGCCAGCAGGGAAACCGGGAGCGGGACAGATACGCAGTATTTT.

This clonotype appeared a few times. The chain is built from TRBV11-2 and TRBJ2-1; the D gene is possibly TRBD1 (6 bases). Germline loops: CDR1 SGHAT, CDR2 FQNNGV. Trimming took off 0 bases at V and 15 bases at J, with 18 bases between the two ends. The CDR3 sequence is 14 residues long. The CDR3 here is CASSLEWTDKIVFF. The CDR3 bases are TGTGCCAGCAGCTTAGAATGGACAGACAAAATTGTGTTCTTC.

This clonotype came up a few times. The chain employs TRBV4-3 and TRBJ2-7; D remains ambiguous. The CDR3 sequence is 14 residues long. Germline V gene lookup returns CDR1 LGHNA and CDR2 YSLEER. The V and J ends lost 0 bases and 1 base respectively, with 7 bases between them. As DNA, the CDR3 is TGCGCCAGCAGCCAAGAGGCCAGATCCTACGAGCAGTACTTC. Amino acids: CASSQEARSYEQYF.

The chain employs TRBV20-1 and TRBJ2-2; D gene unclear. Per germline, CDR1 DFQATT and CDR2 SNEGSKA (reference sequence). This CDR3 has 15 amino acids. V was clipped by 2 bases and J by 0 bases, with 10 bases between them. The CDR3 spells CSARRLDANTGELFF. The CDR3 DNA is TGCAGTGCTAGAAGACTTGACGCGAACACCGGGGAGCTGTTTTTT.

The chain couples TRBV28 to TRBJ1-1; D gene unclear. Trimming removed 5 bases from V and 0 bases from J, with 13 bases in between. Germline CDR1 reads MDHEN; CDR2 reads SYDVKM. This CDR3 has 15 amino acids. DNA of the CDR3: TGTGCCAGCAGTCCCCCTACTGTGATGAACACTGAAGCTTTCTTT. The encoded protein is CASSPPTVMNTEAFF. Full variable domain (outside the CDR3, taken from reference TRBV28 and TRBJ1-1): DVKVTQSSRYLVKRTGEKVFLECVQDMDHENMFWYRQDPGLGLRLIYFSYDVKMKEKGDIPEGYSVSREKKERFSLILESASTNQTSMYLCASSPPTVMNTEAFFGQGTRLTVV.

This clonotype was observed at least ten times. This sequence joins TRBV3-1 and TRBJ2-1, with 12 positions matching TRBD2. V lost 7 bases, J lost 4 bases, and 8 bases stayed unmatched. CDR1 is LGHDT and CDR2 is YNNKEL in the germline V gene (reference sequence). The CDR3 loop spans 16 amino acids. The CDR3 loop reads CASIMSGTSGYNEQFF. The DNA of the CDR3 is TGTGCCAGCATTATGTCCGGGACTAGCGGGTACAATGAGCAGTTCTTC.

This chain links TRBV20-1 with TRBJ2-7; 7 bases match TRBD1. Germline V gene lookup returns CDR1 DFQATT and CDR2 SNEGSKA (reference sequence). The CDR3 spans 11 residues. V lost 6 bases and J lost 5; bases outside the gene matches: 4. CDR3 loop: CSAAQGDEQYF. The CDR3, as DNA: TGCAGTGCCGCCCAGGGGGACGAGCAGTACTTC.

The CDR3 loop is CASSSQRTGNQPQHF. CDR3 DNA sequence: TGTGCCAGCAGTTCCCAACGGACGGGCAATCAGCCCCAGCATTTT. V gene TRBV6-2 or TRBV6-3 combines with J gene TRBJ1-5, with unresolved D. CDR1 and CDR2 from the germline V gene are MNHEY and SVGEGT. CDR3 length equals 15 residues. V was pared by 4 bases and J by 2 bases, with 12 bases between.

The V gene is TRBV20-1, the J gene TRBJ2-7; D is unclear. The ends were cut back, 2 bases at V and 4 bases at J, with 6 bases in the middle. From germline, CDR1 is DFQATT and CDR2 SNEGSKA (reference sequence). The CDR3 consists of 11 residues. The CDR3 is CSARRAYEQYF. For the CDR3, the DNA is TGCAGTGCTAGACGGGCTTACGAGCAGTACTTC.

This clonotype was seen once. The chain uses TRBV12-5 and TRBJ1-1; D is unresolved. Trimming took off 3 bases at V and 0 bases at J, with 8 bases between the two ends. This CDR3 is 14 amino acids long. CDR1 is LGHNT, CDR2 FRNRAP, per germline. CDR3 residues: CASGFTALNTEAFF. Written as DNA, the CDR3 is TGTGCTAGTGGTTTTACAGCCTTGAACACTGAAGCTTTCTTT.

The CDR3 DNA reads TGTGCCTCGGCCGGGGCCGGCGATACGCAGTATTTT. Its translation is CASAGAGDTQYF. The rearrangement joins TRBV24-1 to TRBJ2-3; D possibly uses TRBD1 or TRBD2 (5 bases each). The CDR3 loop spans 12 amino acids. The V end was cut by 12 bases, the J end by 6 bases, with 15 bases between. Germline loops: CDR1 KGHDR, CDR2 SFDVKD.

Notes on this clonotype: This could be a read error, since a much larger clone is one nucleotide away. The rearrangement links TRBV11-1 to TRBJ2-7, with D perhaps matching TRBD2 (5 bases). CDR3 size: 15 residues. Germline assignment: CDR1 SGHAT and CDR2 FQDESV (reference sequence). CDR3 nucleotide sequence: TGTGCCAGCAGCTACGGCCCGGGGAGCTCCTGCGAGCAGTACTTC. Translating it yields CASSYGPGSSCEQYF.

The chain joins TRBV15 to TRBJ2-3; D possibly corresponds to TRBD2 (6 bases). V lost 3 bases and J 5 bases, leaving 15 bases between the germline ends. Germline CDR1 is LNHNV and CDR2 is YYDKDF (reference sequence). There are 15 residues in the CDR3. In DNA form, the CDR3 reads TGTGCCACCAGCAGGGGTGGACTAAGGGGAGATACGCAGTATTTT. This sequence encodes CATSRGGLRGDTQYF.

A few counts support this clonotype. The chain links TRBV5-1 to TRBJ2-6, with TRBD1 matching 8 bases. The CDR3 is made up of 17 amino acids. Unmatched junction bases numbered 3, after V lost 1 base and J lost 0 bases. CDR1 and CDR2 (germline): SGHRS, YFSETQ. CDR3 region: CASSLQGASSGANVLTF. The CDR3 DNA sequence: TGCGCCAGCAGCTTGCAGGGGGCATCCTCTGGGGCCAACGTCCTGACTTTC.

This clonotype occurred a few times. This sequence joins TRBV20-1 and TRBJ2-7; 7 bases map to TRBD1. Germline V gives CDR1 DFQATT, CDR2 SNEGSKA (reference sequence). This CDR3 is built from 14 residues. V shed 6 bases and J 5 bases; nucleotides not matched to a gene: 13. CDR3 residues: CSATPSNRGDEQYF. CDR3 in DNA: TGCAGTGCCACGCCAAGCAACAGGGGTGACGAGCAGTACTTC.

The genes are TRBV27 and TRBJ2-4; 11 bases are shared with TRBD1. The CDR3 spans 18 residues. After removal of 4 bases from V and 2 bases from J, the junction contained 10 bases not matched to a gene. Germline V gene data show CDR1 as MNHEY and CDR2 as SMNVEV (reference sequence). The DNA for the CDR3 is TGTGCCAGCAGTTCCATTACGGGACAGGGGGAAACCAAAAACATTCAGTACTTC. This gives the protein CASSSITGQGETKNIQYF.

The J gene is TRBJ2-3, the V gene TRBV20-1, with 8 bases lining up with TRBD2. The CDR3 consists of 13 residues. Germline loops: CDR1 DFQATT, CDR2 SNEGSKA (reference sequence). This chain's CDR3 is CRPLRLATDTQYF. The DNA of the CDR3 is TGCCGGCCCTTGAGACTAGCGACAGATACGCAGTATTTT.

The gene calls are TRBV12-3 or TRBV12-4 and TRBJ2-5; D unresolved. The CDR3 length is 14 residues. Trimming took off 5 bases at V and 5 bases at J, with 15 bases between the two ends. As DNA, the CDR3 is TGTGCCAGCAGTCCTATGGACCGTGGGGAGACCCAGTACTTC. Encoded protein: CASSPMDRGETQYF.

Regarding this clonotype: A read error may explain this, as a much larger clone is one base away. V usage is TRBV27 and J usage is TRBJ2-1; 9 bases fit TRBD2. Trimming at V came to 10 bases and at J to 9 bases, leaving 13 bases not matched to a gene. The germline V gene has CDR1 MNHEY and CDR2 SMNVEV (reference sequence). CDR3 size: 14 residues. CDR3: CANTPQRGAGEQFF. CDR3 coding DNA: TGTGCCAACACCCCACAGCGGGGGGCCGGTGAGCAGTTCTTC.

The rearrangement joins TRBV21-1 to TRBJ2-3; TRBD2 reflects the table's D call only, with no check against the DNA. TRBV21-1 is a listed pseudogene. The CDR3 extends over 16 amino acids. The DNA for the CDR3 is TGTGCCAGCAGCAAAAATTTTACGAGGGACACAGATACGCAGTATTTT. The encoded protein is CASSKNFTRDTDTQYF.

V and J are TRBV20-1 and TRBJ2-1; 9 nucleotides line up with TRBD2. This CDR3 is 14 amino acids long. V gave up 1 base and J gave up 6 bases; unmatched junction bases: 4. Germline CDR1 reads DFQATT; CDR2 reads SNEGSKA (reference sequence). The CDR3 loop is CSARVSGGSNEQFF. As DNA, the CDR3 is TGCAGTGCTAGAGTTAGCGGGGGCTCCAATGAGCAGTTCTTC.

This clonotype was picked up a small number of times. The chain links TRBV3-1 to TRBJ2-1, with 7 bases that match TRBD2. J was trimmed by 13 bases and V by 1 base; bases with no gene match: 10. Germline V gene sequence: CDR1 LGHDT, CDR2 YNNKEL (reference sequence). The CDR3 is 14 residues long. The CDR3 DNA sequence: TGTGCCAGCAGCCAAGGCAGGAACCGGGACTATCAGTTCTTC. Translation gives CASSQGRNRDYQFF.

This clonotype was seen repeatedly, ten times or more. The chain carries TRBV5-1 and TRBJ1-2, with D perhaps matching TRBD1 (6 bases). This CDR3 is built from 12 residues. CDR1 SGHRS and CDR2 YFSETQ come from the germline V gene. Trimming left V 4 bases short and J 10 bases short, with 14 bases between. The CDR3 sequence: CASSTSGQLYTF. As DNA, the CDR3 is TGCGCCAGCAGCACTTCCGGACAGCTCTACACCTTC.

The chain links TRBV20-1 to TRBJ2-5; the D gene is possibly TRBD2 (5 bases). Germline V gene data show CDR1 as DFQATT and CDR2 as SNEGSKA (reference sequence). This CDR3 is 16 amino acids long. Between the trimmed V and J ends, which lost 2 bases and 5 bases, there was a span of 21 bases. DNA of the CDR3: TGCAGTGCTAGACCTCCGGGATCACCCCATGGGGAGACCCAGTACTTC. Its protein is CSARPPGSPHGETQYF.

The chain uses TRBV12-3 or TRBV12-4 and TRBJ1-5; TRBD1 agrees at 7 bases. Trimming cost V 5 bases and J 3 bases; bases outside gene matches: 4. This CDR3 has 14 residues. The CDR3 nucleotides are TGTGCCAGCAGTAGGGGGCTACCCAATCAGCCCCAGCATTTT. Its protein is CASSRGLPNQPQHF.

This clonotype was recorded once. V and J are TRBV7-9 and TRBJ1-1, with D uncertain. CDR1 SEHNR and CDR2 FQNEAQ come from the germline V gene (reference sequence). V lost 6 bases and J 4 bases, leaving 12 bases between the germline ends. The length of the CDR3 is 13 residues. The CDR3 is CASRAEYGTEAFF. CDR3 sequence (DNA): TGTGCCAGCAGAGCAGAATACGGCACTGAAGCTTTCTTT.

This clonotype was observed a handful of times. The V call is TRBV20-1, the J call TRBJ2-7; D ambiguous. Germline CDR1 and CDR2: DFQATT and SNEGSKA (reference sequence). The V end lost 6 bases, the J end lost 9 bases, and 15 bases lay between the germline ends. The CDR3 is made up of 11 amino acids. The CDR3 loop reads CSAADLRGQYF. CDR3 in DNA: TGCAGTGCCGCCGATTTACGAGGGCAGTACTTC.

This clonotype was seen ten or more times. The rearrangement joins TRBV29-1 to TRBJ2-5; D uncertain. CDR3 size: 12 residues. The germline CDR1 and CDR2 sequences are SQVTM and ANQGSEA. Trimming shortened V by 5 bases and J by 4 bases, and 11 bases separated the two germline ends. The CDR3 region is CSVRPDLETQYF. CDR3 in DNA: TGCAGCGTTCGCCCGGATCTAGAGACCCAGTACTTC.

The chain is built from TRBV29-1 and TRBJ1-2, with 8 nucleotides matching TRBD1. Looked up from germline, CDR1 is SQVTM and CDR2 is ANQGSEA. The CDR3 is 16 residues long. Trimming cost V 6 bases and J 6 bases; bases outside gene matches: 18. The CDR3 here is CSVQVSGQAGQDGYTF. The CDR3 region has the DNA TGCAGCGTCCAAGTCTCGGGACAGGCGGGGCAGGATGGCTACACCTTC.

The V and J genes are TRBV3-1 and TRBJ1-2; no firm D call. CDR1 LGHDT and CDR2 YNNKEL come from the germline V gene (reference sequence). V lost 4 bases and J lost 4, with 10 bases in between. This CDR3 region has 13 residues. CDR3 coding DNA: TGTGCCAGCAGCCCAGAGGAGTCCTATGGCTACACCTTC. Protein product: CASSPEESYGYTF.

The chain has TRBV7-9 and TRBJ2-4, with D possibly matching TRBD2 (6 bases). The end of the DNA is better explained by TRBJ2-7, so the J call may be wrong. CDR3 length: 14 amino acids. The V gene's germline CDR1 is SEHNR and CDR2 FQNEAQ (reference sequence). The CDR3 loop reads CASSTRDFHYEQYF. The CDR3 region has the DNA TGTGCCAGCAGCACCCGGGACTTCCACTACGAGCAGTACTTC.

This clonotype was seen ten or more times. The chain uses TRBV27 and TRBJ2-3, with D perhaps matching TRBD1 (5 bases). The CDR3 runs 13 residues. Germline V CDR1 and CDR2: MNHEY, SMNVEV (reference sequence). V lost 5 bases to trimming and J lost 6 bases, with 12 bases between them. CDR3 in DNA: TGTGCCAGCAGTCATAGAAAGGGGGATACGCAGTATTTT. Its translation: CASSHRKGDTQYF.